A selection of T cell receptor beta chains follows, all from one sample in a study of blood T cell repertoires in COVID-19. The data were produced by immunoSEQ multiplex PCR, yet TCRdb's version contains in-frame clones alone and is incomplete. The table lists 100,000 to 150,000 clones, roughly 72% of them singletons. The sequenced sample was peripheral blood. Every receptor here comes from an elderly man with COVID-19, enrolled during active disease. CDR3s include the opening cysteine and the closing phenylalanine or tryptophan. A D gene is named only where the DNA matches it firmly. Clone size is shown for a subset of rows, as once, few, many or a class of expanded clone.

D gene,V gene,CDR3 length,J gene,clone size,CDR3 DNA,CDR3 protein
-,TRBV19,15,TRBJ1-3,-,TGTGCCAGTAGCTCGGACAGCGTCTCTGGAAACACCATATATTTT,CASSSDSVSGNTIYF
-,TRBV4-2,15,TRBJ1-2,-,TGTGCCAGCAGCCAAAACCCAGGGGATGGGTATGGCTACACCTTC,CASSQNPGDGYGYTF
-,TRBV7-2,13,TRBJ1-1,-,TGTGCCAGCACATGGGGCATGAACACTGAAGCTTTCTTT,CASTWGMNTEAFF
-,TRBV28,17,TRBJ1-2,-,TGTGCCAGCAGTTTACTGCCCGACAGGCGGGGGGACTATGGCTACACCTTC,CASSLLPDRRGDYGYTF
TRBD2,TRBV9,16,TRBJ2-2,-,TGTGCCAGCAGCGTAGGGGTCAGCGGGAGGACCGGGGAGCTGTTTTTT,CASSVGVSGRTGELFF
-,TRBV19,17,TRBJ2-7,-,TGTGCCAGTAGTTCGGGATTTCTGACTTTAGAAGCCTACGAGCAGTACTTC,CASSSGFLTLEAYEQYF
TRBD1,TRBV5-1,15,TRBJ1-3,-,TGCGCCAGCAGCCTAGGACAGGCGCCTGGAAACACCATATATTTT,CASSLGQAPGNTIYF
-,TRBV6-6,12,TRBJ2-7,-,TGTGCCAGCAGCCTCGGGATCTACGAGCAGTACTTC,CASSLGIYEQYF
-,TRBV7-9,15,TRBJ2-1,-,TGTGCCAGCAGCTCACCTCAAGACAGTACTATTGAGCAGTTCTTC,CASSSPQDSTIEQFF
-,TRBV5-8,16,TRBJ2-3,-,TGTGCCAGCAGCTTGGCCGCCGGCGGAACCACAGATACGCAGTATTTT,CASSLAAGGTTDTQYF
-,TRBV20-1,11,TRBJ2-1,few,TGCAGTGCTAGCCGGGGTGCTGAGCAGTTCTTC,CSASRGAEQFF
-,TRBV5-1,14,TRBJ2-4,-,TGCGCCAGCAGCGTGAACAGGGACGTAAACATTCAGTACTTC,CASSVNRDVNIQYF
TRBD1,TRBV7-9,12,TRBJ1-2,few,TGTGCCAGCAGCTTTAACAGGGGTGGCTACACCTTC,CASSFNRGGYTF
-,TRBV11-2,15,TRBJ1-1,-,TGTGCCAGCAGTAGATCCCTCCGGGGGGACACTGAAGCTTTCTTT,CASSRSLRGDTEAFF
-,TRBV28,13,TRBJ1-2,-,TGTGCCAGCAGTTTCGATGCGCGGTATGGCTACACCTTC,CASSFDARYGYTF
-,TRBV2,13,TRBJ1-5,many,TGTGCCAGTCGGCCATGGGGCTATCAGCCCCAGCATTTT,CASRPWGYQPQHF
-,TRBV4-2,16,TRBJ2-6,-,TGTGCCAGCAGCCAAGATTTAGTAGCTGGGGCCAACGTCCTGACTTTC,CASSQDLVAGANVLTF
-,TRBV15,13,TRBJ2-1,once,TGTGCCACCAGCAAGAGCAGCCTAGATGAGCAGTTCTTC,CATSKSSLDEQFF
TRBD1,TRBV2,15,TRBJ1-2,-,TGTGCCAGCAGTCCACGTCAGGGGGCGGTGGTCGGCTACACCTTC,CASSPRQGAVVGYTF
-,TRBV7-2,14,TRBJ2-3,-,TGTGCCAGCAGCTCACCACGGACTCCCGATACGCAGTATTTT,CASSSPRTPDTQYF
-,TRBV11-2,14,TRBJ2-7,-,TGTGCCAGCAGCTTGCGGACAGTCGCCTACGAGCAGTACTTC,CASSLRTVAYEQYF
TRBD1,TRBV28,13,TRBJ1-6,-,TGTGCCAGCCGACGGGACAGGAATTCACCCCTCCACTTT,CASRRDRNSPLHF